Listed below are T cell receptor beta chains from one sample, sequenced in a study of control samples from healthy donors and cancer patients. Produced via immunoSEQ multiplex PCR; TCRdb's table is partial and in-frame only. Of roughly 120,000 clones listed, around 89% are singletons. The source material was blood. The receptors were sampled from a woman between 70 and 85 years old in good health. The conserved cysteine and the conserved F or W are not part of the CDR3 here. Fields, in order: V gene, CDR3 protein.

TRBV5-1	ASSLGSGVNQETQY
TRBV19	ASSVGLAGAIEQF
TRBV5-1	ASSTQGGGVTDTQY
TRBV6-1	ASSEGWDRDPYSNQPQH
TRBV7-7	ASSPREGSEQF
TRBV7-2	ASSPRGLGNTEAF
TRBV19	ASSIFPGKGNQPQH
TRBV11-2	ASSLGQGIDTQY
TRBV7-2	ASSLADSNQPQH
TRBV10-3	AISQAGGLSGANVLT
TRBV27	ASSLSVPGSEAF
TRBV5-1	ASRRVAGRETQY
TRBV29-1	SVGLNYGYT
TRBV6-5	ASSYSGQGNQPQH
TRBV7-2	ASSVTVAYEQY
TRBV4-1	ASSQEWLAGELF
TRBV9	ASSVVGSGGEQY
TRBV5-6	ASSAAGEGTYNEQF
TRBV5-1	ASSLSSGPNYT
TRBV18	ASSTRTDANYGYT
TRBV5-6	ASSPSPRLGSYNEQF
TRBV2	ASTRQGNHEQY
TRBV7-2	ASSSRAGEDNEKLF
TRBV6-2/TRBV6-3	ASSLTDTQY
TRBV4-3	ASSQVGLGEETQY
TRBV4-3	ASSQDRASTATRGYT
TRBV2	ATKDSYNEQF
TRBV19	ASSNYKRGSYEQY
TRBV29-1	SVRTQGGGTEAF
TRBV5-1	ASSRDGRYQETQY
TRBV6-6	ASSYSGGTEAF
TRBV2	ASSEQGAGNIQY
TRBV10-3	AISRDTDSGNTIY
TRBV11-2	ASSFLGTSGGYEQY
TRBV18	ASSEFQGAVESGNTIY
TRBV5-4	ASSLGRETQY
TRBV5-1	ASTLTGASREAF
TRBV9	ASSEAGGQYNEQF
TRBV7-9	ASSLTPGTGSANYGYT
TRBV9	ASSVVAGSEAF
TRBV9	ASAGLAGGLGTGELF